The source of this T cell receptor (beta chain) is a study of blood T cell repertoires in COVID-19. Clones were read by immunoSEQ multiplex PCR, and TCRdb kept only the in-frame ones, dropping some. The profile shows approximately 170,000 clones, around 82% of them singletons. Trimming pared 3 bases from V and 2 bases from J, leaving 8 bases between. Germline V gene lookup returns CDR1 LNHDA and CDR2 SQIVND (reference sequence). The CDR3 loop spans 14 amino acids. This chain joins TRBV19 and TRBJ1-5; D remains ambiguous. This TCR came from an older man with COVID-19, enrolled during active disease. Sequencing was carried out using peripheral blood. CDR3 sequence reads: CASSMWRGNQPQHF. For the CDR3, the DNA is TGTGCCAGTAGTATGTGGCGGGGCAATCAGCCCCAGCATTTT.